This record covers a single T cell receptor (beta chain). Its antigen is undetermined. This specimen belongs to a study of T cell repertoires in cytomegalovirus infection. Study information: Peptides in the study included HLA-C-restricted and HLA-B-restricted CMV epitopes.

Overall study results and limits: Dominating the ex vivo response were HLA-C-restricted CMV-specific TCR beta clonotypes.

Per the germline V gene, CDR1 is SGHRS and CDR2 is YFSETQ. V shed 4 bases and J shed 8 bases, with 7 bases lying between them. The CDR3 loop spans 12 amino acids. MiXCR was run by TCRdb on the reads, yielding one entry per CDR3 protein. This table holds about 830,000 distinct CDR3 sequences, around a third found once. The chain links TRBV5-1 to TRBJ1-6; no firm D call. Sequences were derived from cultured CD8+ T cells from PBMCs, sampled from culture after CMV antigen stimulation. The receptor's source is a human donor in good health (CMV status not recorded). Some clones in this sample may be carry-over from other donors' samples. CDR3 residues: CASSQKDSPLHF. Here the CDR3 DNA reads TGCGCCAGCAGCCAGAAGGATTCACCCCTCCACTTT.